Included here is one T cell receptor (beta chain) sequence, with context. This entry belongs to a study of blood T cell repertoires in COVID-19. Study context: COVID-19 samples, acute and convalescent, were from the United States, Italy and Spain. From T cells, B-cell-depleted T cells, or PBMCs came the material, which was cDNA or gDNA.

The CDR3 totals 13 residues. The V end lost 3 bases, the J end lost 3 bases, and 9 bases lay between the germline ends. As handled by the study authors: Reference gene primer amplification gave nucleated cell count estimates. Method: immunoSEQ multiplex PCR; TCRdb's copy keeps in-frame clones and lacks some. V and J calls and clone size are as listed in that table; D and trimming were resolved from the DNA. This sample has fewer than 300,000 clones; 82% occur once, and the top ten carry 3.1%. The chain combines TRBV12-3 or TRBV12-4 with TRBJ2-7; possibly TRBD1 for D (5 bases). Input material: peripheral blood. The receptor was isolated from a woman between 18 and 29 years old with acute or convalescent COVID-19. CDR3 in amino acids: CASSFRDSYEQYF. CDR3 DNA sequence: TGTGCCAGCAGTTTCCGCGACAGCTACGAGCAGTACTTC.